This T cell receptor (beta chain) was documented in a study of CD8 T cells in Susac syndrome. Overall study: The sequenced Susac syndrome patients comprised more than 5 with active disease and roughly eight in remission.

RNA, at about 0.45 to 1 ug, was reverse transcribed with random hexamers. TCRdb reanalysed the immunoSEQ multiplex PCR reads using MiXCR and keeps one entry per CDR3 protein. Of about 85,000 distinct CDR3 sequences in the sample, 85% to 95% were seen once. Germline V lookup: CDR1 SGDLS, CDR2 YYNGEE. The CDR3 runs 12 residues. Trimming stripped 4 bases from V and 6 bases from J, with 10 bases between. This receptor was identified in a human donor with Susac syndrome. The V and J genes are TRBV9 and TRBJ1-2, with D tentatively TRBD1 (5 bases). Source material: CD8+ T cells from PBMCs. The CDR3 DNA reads TGTGCCAGCAGCTCACTAGGGGATGGCTACACCTTC. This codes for CASSSLGDGYTF.